These 9 T cell receptor beta chains originate from one sample sequenced in a study of cytomegalovirus exposure and HLA in healthy donors. 60 Vbeta and 13 Jbeta primers were used in PCR. Using immunoSEQ multiplex PCR, the repertoire was profiled, and TCRdb retains in-frame clones only, with some absent. The sample lists about 250,000 clones, approximately 80% occurring once. The material sequenced was PBMCs. These receptor sequences come from a girl aged 2 to 10 in good health and CMV-seronegative.

The CDR3 reads CASSFHQARDNSPLHF. The CDR3 DNA reads as TGCGCCAGCAGCTTTCATCAGGCTCGTGATAATTCACCCCTCCACTTT. This chain joins TRBV5-1 and TRBJ1-6, with no clear D. The CDR3 has 16 amino acids. Germline assignment: CDR1 SGHRS and CDR2 YFSETQ. V shed 2 bases and J shed 5 bases, with 14 bases lying between them. The variable domain in full, completed from reference TRBV5-1 and TRBJ1-6, reads KAGVTQTPRYLIKTRGQQVTLSCSPISGHRSVSWYQQTPGQGLQFLFEYFSETQRNKGNFPGRFSGRQFSNSRSEMNVSTLELGDSALYLCASSFHQARDNSPLHFGNGTRLTVT.

This chain connects TRBV11-2 to TRBJ2-3; D is undetermined. The germline CDR1 and CDR2 sequences are SGHAT and FQNNGV. This CDR3 is built from 12 residues. Trimming took 0 bases from V and 9 from J, leaving 7 bases between them. The CDR3 DNA reads TGTGCCAGCAGCTTAGATTCCCCGACGCAGTATTTT. Protein product: CASSLDSPTQYF.

To note about this clone: The sample has other DNA sequences that encode this CDR3 too. V and J are TRBV28 and TRBJ2-3; TRBD2 aligns across 11 bases. This CDR3 is 15 amino acids long. V shed 5 bases and J 1 base; nucleotides not matched to a gene: 2. The germline V gene has CDR1 MDHEN and CDR2 SYDVKM. The CDR3 sequence is CASSLLAGGTDTQYF. CDR3 in DNA: TGTGCCAGCAGTCTACTAGCGGGGGGCACAGATACGCAGTATTTT.

The V call is TRBV2, the J call TRBJ1-1; D might be TRBD1 (5 bases). V lost 8 bases, J lost 8 bases, and 9 bases lay in between. The germline gives CDR1 SNHLY, CDR2 FYNNEI. The CDR3 is 10 amino acids. The DNA for the CDR3 is TGTGCCAGCCAGGGAAACGAAGCTTTCTTT. This sequence encodes CASQGNEAFF. The variable domain in full, completed from reference TRBV2 and TRBJ1-1, reads EPEVTQTPSHQVTQMGQEVILRCVPISNHLYFYWYRQILGQKVEFLVSFYNNEISEKSEIFDDQFSVERPDGSNFTLKIRSTKLEDSAMYFCASQGNEAFFGQGTRLTVV.

J is TRBJ2-3 and V is TRBV12-5; TRBD2 matches 14 bases. Germline V gene sequence: CDR1 LGHNT, CDR2 FRNRAP. V trimming: 4 bases; J trimming: 3 bases; junction bases outside the gene matches: 3. The CDR3 consists of 16 residues. The CDR3 region has the DNA TGTGCTAGTGGTTGGACTAGCGGGGGGAAGACAGATACGCAGTATTTT. Amino acid sequence: CASGWTSGGKTDTQYF.

V gene TRBV14 combines with J gene TRBJ2-1, with D uncertain. The CDR3 totals 12 residues. The germline gives CDR1 SGHDN, CDR2 FVKESK. Trimming cost V 1 base and J 10 bases, with 8 bases left between them. CDR3 amino acids: CASSQARGEQFF. The CDR3 bases are TGTGCCAGCAGCCAAGCGCGAGGAGAGCAGTTCTTC.

As DNA, the CDR3 is TGTGCCAGCAGCTCGACAGCTTCCTACGAGCAGTACTTC. It is translated as CASSSTASYEQYF. The chain links TRBV7-9 to TRBJ2-7, with D perhaps TRBD1 (5 bases). V lost 4 bases to trimming and J lost 1 base, with 8 bases between them. CDR3 length equals 13 residues. The V gene's germline CDR1 is SEHNR and CDR2 FQNEAQ (reference sequence). The whole variable domain, remainder taken from reference TRBV7-9 and TRBJ2-7, is DTGVSQNPRHKITKRGQNVTFRCDPISEHNRLYWYRQTLGQGPEFLTYFQNEAQLEKSRLLSDRFSAERPKGSFSTLEIQRTEQGDSAMYLCASSSTASYEQYFGPGTRLTVT.

The chain recombines TRBV19 with TRBJ1-1, with D hard to call. CDR1 LNHDA and CDR2 SQIVND come from the germline V gene (reference sequence). Trimming removed 1 base from V and 1 base from J, with 13 bases in between. The CDR3 is made up of 16 amino acids. CDR3 in amino acids: CASSIGDWRRNTEAFF. The CDR3 DNA reads TGTGCCAGTAGTATAGGAGACTGGAGGAGGAACACTGAAGCTTTCTTT.

V and J are TRBV5-6 and TRBJ2-5, with D hard to call. V dropped 4 bases and J dropped 5 bases, with 15 bases sitting between them. In germline, CDR1 is SGHDT, CDR2 YYEEEE. CDR3 length equals 14 residues. CDR3 sequence reads: CASSRSSGSETQYF. CDR3 nucleotides: TGTGCCAGCAGCCGCTCTTCCGGGTCGGAGACCCAGTACTTC.